Sequencing of this TCR beta chain was carried out in a study of tumor-infiltrating T cells and Merkel cell polyomavirus (dated by TCRdb to 2016 to 2017). As for the study more broadly: In Merkel cell carcinoma patients, the study investigated CD8+ T cells specific for the Merkel cell polyomavirus KLL epitope. Varying disease stages were represented at patient presentation, and patients were followed for a median of roughly 2.7 years (range roughly 1.1 to 6.0 years). Varied, non-standardized therapies, including chemotherapy, radiation and immunotherapies, were received by the patients. TRB sequencing was performed on KLL-tetramer-sorted cells from blood or tumor-infiltrating lymphocytes in 14 to 15 samples, as well as on around eleven matched whole-tumor samples. The majority of whole-tumor samples consisted of approximately 27-micron curls cut from formalin-fixed, paraffin-embedded tissue blocks. Of all the tumor samples in the study, one was a frozen nodal tumor digest and another was a flash-frozen core biopsy of a metastasis.

The study at large found these results: KLL-specific TRB repertoires were found to be diverse and largely private, with only one public clonotype, shared by two patients, identified among hundreds of unique sequences. Significantly improved MCC-specific survival was associated with a higher intratumoral fraction of KLL-specific T cells (about 1.9-18% versus roughly 0-0.15%). Because only a single viral epitope was studied, T cells directed against other Merkel cell polyomavirus epitopes were not captured. The small sample size of the study (n of about 12 patients) is recognized as a limitation. A significant MCC-specific survival advantage (P = 0.0051) was associated with a greater number of unique KLL-specific clonotypes in tumors (roughly 5-110 vs 0-3).

The library was prepared using the immunoSEQ multiplex PCR assay. Genomic DNA extraction, TRB sequencing and normalization were carried out by Adaptive Biotechnologies (Seattle, WA). Concerning the study's data processing: Clonality was computed as one minus Shannon entropy of productive TRB sequences normalized by log2 of unique productive sequences. KLL-specific clonotypes in tumors were identified by matching TCRbeta CDR3 amino acid sequences to those from the tetramer-sorted sample of each patient. TCRdb provides this immuneACCESS table in a form limited to in-frame rearrangements. Some clones are lacking; in checked studies, under half of them reflect an unresolved V gene, and why the rest are absent is not known. That table gives V, J and clone size, and the DNA gave D and trimming. In all, the sample holds 930 or so clones, and around 89% of those were seen once. The ten largest clones add up to about 12% of the sample.

Notes on this clone: Its binding antigen is unknown. No much larger clone is present one base from it, and per-base qualities are unavailable.

All patients' tumors stained robustly positive for Merkel cell polyomavirus Large T antigen by immunohistochemistry. The study included roughly twelve Merkel cell carcinoma patients who had robust KLL-tetramer+ populations, above 0.04% of CD8+ T cells, in blood and/or cultured TIL. All patients were Caucasian, with a median age of about 60 years and a range of roughly 50 to 85 years. Lymph node tumors were analyzed for patients with unknown primaries presenting with nodal disease, or where primary tissue was insufficient. The clonotype was recovered from a woman between 65 and 79 years old with Merkel cell carcinoma. Sequencing input: lymph node tissue.

The DNA is TGTGCCAGCAGTTCAGGACTAGCGGGGGGGCGTGAGCAGTACTTC. Its protein is CASSSGLAGGREQYF. The chain is made from TRBV27 and TRBJ2-7, and TRBD2 matches 15 of the central bases. Reading from cysteine to phenylalanine, the CDR3 counts 15 amino acids. The kept DNA is CDR3 alone, 45 bases in frame from the first base. V is pruned by 4 bases and J by 7 bases, leaving 5 bases of the junction without a gene match. CDR1 and CDR2 are drawn from the germline V gene (reference sequence): MNHEY, SMNVEV.